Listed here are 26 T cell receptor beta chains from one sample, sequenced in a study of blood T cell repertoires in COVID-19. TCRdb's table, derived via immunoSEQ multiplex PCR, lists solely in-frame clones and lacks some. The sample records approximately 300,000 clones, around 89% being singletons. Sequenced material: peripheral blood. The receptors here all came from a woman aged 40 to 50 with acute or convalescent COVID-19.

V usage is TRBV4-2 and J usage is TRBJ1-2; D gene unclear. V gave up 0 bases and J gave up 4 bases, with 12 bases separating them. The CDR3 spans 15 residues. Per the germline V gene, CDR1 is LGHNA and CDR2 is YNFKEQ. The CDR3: CASSQDQDFTYGYTF. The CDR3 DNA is TGTGCCAGCAGCCAAGATCAGGATTTTACCTATGGCTACACCTTC.

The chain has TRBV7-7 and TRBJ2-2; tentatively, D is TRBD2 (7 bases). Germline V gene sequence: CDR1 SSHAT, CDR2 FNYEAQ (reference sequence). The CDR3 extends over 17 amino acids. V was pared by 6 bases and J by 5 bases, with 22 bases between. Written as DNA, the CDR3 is TGTGCCAGCAGTCTTACCGGGGGGCGCCTAAGGACCGGGGAGCTGTTTTTT. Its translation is CASSLTGGRLRTGELFF.

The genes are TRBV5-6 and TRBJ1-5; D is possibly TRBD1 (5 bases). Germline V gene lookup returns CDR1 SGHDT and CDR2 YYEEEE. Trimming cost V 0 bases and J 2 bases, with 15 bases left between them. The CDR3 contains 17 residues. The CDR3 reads CASSLEQGVGGNQPQHF. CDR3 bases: TGTGCCAGCAGCTTGGAGCAGGGCGTTGGTGGCAATCAGCCCCAGCATTTT.

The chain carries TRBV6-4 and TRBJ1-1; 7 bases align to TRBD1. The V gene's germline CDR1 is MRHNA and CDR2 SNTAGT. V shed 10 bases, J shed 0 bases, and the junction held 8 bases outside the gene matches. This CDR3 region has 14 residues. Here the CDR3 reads CATRQGPMNTEAFF. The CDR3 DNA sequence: TGTGCCACCCGACAGGGACCTATGAACACTGAAGCTTTCTTT.

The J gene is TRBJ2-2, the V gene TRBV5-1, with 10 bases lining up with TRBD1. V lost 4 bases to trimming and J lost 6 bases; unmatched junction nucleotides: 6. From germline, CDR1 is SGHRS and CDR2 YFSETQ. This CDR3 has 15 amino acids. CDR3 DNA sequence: TGCGCCAGCAGCATAGGGACAGGGGAGTCCGGGGAGCTGTTTTTT. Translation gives CASSIGTGESGELFF.

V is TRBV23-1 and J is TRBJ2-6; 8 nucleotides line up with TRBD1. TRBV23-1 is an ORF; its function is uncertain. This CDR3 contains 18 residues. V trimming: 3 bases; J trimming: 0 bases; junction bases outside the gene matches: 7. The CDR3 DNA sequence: TGCGCCAGCAGTCAGATGGGACAGGAGAGCTCTGGGGCCAACGTCCTGACTTTC. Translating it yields CASSQMGQESSGANVLTF.

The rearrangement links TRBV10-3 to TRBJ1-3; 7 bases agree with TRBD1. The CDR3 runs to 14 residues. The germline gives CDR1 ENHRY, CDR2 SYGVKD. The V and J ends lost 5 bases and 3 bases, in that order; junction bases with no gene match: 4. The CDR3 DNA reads TGTGCCATCAGTTACAGGGGTAATGGAAACACCATATATTTT. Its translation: CAISYRGNGNTIYF.

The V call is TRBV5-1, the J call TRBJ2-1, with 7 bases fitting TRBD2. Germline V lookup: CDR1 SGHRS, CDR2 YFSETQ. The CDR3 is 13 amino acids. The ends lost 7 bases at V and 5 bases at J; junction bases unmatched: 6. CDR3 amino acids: CASSGGRDNEQFF. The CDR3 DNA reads TGCGCCAGCTCAGGAGGGAGGGACAATGAGCAGTTCTTC.

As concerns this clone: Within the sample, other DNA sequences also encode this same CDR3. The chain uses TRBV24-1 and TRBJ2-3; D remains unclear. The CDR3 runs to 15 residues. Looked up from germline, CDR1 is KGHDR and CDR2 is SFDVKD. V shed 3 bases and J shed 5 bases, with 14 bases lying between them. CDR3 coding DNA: TGTGCCACCAGTGATACGGTCAAAGCAAAAGATACGCAGTATTTT. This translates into CATSDTVKAKDTQYF.

Written as DNA, the CDR3 is TGTGCCAGCAGCCAAGATTTGGAGGACAGGGGCCATCCCCTGGGGGGCTACACCTTC. Its translation: CASSQDLEDRGHPLGGYTF. The rearrangement links TRBV14 to TRBJ1-2; the match to TRBD1 covers 9 bases. Germline V CDR1 and CDR2: SGHDN, FVKESK. The CDR3 has 19 amino acids. J was trimmed by 8 bases and V by 0 bases; bases with no gene match: 19.

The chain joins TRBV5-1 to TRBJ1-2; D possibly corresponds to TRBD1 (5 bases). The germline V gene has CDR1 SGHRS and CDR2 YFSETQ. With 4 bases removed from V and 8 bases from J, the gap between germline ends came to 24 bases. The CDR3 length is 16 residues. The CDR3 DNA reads TGCGCCAGCAGCCAAACAGGACCAGGATCTCGAACCGGCTACACCTTC. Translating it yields CASSQTGPGSRTGYTF.

CDR3 coding DNA: TGTGCCAGCAGTGAAGTTCTAATGCAAGAGACCCAGTACTTC. It yields the protein CASSEVLMQETQYF. The chain is built from TRBV2 and TRBJ2-5; D is undetermined. The V and J ends lost 1 base and 2 bases respectively, with 8 bases between them. Germline CDR1 is SNHLY and CDR2 is FYNNEI. The CDR3 consists of 14 residues.

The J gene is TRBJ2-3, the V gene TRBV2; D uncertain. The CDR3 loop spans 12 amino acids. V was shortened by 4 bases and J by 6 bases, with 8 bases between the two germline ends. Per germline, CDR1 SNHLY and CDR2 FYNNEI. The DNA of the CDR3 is TGTGCCAGCAGTGGGAGATCCGATACGCAGTATTTT. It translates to CASSGRSDTQYF.

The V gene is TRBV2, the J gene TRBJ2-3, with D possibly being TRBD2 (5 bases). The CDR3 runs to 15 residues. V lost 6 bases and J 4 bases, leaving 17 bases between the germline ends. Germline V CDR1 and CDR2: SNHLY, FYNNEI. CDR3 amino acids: CASRDDYNGPDTQYF. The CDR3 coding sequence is TGTGCCAGCAGGGACGACTACAATGGGCCAGATACGCAGTATTTT.

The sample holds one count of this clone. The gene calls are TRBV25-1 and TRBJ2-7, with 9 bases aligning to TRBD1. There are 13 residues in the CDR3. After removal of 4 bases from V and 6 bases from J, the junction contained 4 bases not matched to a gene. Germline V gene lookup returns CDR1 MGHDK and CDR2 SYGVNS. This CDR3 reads CASSVGQGFEQYV. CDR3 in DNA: TGTGCCAGCAGTGTGGGACAGGGTTTCGAGCAGTACGTC.

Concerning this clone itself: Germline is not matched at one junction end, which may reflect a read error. CDR3 nucleotides: TGTGCCAGCAGCGGAGGGACAGGGGAAGTTTTCTTT. Translated, it gives CASSGGTGEVFF. The chain uses TRBV9 and TRBJ1-1; 10 positions match TRBD1. CDR1 and CDR2 (germline): SGDLS, YYNGEE. The CDR3 has 12 amino acids.

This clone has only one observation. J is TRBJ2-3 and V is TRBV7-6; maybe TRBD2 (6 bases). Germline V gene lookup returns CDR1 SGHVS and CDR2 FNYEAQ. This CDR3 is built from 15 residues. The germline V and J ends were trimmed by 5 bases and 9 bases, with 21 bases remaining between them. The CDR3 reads CASSAGSRARGTQYF. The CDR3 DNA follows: TGTGCCAGCAGCGCAGGCTCCCGAGCCCGGGGGACGCAGTATTTT.

The CDR3 DNA reads as TGTGCCAGCAGCCAAGATGCGGAAATGCTAGCCAAAAACATTCAGTACTTC. As protein: CASSQDAEMLAKNIQYF. J is TRBJ2-4 and V is TRBV4-2; D remains ambiguous. The germline V gene encodes CDR1 LGHNA and CDR2 YNFKEQ. Trimming pared 0 bases from V and 0 bases from J, leaving 12 bases between. The CDR3 is 17 residues long.

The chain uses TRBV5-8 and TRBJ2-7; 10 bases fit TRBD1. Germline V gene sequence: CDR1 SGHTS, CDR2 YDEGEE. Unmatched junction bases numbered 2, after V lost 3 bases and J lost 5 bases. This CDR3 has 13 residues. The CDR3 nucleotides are TGTGCCAGCAGCTCGGGACAGGGGAACGAGCAGTACGTC. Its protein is CASSSGQGNEQYV.

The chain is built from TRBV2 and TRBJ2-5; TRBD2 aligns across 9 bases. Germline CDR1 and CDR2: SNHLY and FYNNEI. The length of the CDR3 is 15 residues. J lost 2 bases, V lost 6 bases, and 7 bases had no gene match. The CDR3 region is CASRRASGVQETQYF. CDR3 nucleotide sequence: TGTGCCAGCAGAAGAGCTAGCGGGGTACAAGAGACCCAGTACTTC. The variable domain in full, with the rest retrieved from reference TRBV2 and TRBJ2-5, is EPEVTQTPSHQVTQMGQEVILRCVPISNHLYFYWYRQILGQKVEFLVSFYNNEISEKSEIFDDQFSVERPDGSNFTLKIRSTKLEDSAMYFCASRRASGVQETQYFGPGTRLLVL.

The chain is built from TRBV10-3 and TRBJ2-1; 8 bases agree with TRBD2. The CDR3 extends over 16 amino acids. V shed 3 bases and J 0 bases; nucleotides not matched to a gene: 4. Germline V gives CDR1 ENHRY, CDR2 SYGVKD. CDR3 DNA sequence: TGTGCCATCAGTGACGGCGGGGGGAGCTCCTACAATGAGCAGTTCTTC. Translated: CAISDGGGSSYNEQFF.

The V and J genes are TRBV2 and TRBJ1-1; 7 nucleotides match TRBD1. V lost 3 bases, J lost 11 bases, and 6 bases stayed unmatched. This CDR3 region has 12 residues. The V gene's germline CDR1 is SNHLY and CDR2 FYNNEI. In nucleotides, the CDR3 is TGTGCCAGCAGTGACATACCAGGGGGTGCTTTCTTT. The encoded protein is CASSDIPGGAFF.

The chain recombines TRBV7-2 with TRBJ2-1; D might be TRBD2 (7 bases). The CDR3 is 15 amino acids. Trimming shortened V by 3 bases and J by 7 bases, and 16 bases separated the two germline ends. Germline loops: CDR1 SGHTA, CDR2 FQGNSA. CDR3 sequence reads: CASSLGGGALNEQFF. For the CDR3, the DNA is TGTGCCAGCAGCTTGGGTGGGGGGGCACTAAATGAGCAGTTCTTC.

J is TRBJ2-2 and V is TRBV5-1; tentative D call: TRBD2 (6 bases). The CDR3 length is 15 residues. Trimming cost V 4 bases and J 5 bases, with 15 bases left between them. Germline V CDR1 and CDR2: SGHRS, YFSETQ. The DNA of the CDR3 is TGCGCCAGCAGCCCACACCTGGGGGGAACCGGGGAGCTGTTTTTT. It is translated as CASSPHLGGTGELFF.

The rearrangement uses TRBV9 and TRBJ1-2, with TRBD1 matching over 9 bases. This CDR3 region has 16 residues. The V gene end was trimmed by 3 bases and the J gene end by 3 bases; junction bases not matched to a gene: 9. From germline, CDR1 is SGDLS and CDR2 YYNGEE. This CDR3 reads CASSAQGAWGDYGYTF. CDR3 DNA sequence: TGTGCCAGCAGCGCACAGGGGGCGTGGGGGGACTATGGCTACACCTTC.

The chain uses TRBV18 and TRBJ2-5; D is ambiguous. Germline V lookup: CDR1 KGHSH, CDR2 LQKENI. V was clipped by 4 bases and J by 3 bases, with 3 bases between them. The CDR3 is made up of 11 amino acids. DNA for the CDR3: TGTGCCAGCTCACTCGAAGAGACCCAGTACTTC. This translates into CASSLEETQYF.